Listed below are T cell receptor beta chains from one sample, sequenced in a study of monozygotic twins with cystic fibrosis. Clones were sequenced by immunoSEQ multiplex PCR, and TCRdb holds only the in-frame ones, with some missing. The sample has about 7,500 clones; 94% are singletons. Input material: blood. These receptors all stem from a boy under 10 years old with cystic fibrosis. The CDR3 runs from the conserved cysteine through the conserved F or W. D genes are given only for firm matches. Some rows have no size entry. The others give once, few or many, or a class for an expanded clone.

J gene: TRBJ2-5
CDR3 length: 14
V gene: TRBV9
clone size: .
D gene: TRBD1
CDR3 protein: CASSSRQGPETQYF
CDR3 DNA: TGTGCCAGCAGCTCGAGACAGGGCCCGGAGACCCAGTACTTC

J gene: TRBJ1-3
CDR3 length: 10
V gene: TRBV11-2
clone size: .
D gene: .
CDR3 protein: CASQGDTIYF
CDR3 DNA: TGTGCCAGCCAGGGCGACACCATATATTTT

J gene: TRBJ2-5
CDR3 length: 15
V gene: TRBV7-8
clone size: .
D gene: .
CDR3 protein: CASSPQIGATETQYF
CDR3 DNA: TGTGCCAGCAGCCCACAGATAGGAGCCACAGAGACCCAGTACTTC

J gene: TRBJ1-1
CDR3 length: 13
V gene: TRBV10-3
clone size: .
D gene: .
CDR3 protein: CAISGAPKTEAFF
CDR3 DNA: TGTGCCATCAGTGGAGCGCCTAAGACTGAAGCTTTCTTT

J gene: TRBJ1-6
CDR3 length: 16
V gene: TRBV6-6
clone size: .
D gene: TRBD1
CDR3 protein: CASSYPGQGSGSPLHF
CDR3 DNA: TGTGCCAGCAGTTACCCTGGACAGGGGTCGGGTTCACCCCTCCACTTT

J gene: TRBJ1-2
CDR3 length: 13
V gene: TRBV15
clone size: few
D gene: .
CDR3 protein: CATSRDRDYGYTF
CDR3 DNA: TGTGCCACCAGCAGAGATCGAGACTATGGCTACACCTTC

J gene: TRBJ2-7
CDR3 length: 13
V gene: TRBV19
clone size: .
D gene: .
CDR3 protein: CASSIRDHYEQYF
CDR3 DNA: TGTGCCAGTAGTATCAGGGACCACTACGAGCAGTACTTC

J gene: TRBJ2-7
CDR3 length: 11
V gene: TRBV7-6
clone size: .
D gene: .
CDR3 protein: CASSLPNEQYF
CDR3 DNA: TGTGCCAGCAGCTTACCCAACGAGCAGTACTTC

J gene: TRBJ1-5
CDR3 length: 13
V gene: TRBV5-1
clone size: .
D gene: .
CDR3 protein: CASSLIGHQPQHF
CDR3 DNA: TGCGCCAGCAGCTTGATTGGTCATCAGCCCCAGCATTTT

J gene: TRBJ2-5
CDR3 length: 15
V gene: TRBV6-1
clone size: .
D gene: .
CDR3 protein: CASSREGGGQETQYF
CDR3 DNA: TGTGCCAGCAGTAGAGAAGGTGGCGGCCAAGAGACCCAGTACTTC

J gene: TRBJ1-1
CDR3 length: 13
V gene: TRBV9
clone size: few
D gene: .
CDR3 protein: CASSVGGPTEAFF
CDR3 DNA: TGTGCCAGCAGCGTCGGGGGGCCCACTGAAGCTTTCTTT

J gene: TRBJ2-5
CDR3 length: 14
V gene: TRBV9
clone size: .
D gene: .
CDR3 protein: CASSLGTYQETQYF
CDR3 DNA: TGTGCCAGCAGCTTGGGGACGTACCAAGAGACCCAGTACTTC

J gene: TRBJ1-5
CDR3 length: 13
V gene: TRBV27
clone size: .
D gene: .
CDR3 protein: CASSSRGNQPQHF
CDR3 DNA: TGTGCCAGCAGCTCCAGGGGCAATCAGCCCCAGCATTTT

J gene: TRBJ2-1
CDR3 length: 16
V gene: TRBV6-5
clone size: once
D gene: .
CDR3 protein: CASSYRLGSSYNEQFF
CDR3 DNA: TGTGCCAGCAGTTACCGTCTCGGGAGCTCCTACAATGAGCAGTTCTTC

J gene: TRBJ2-6
CDR3 length: 17
V gene: TRBV14
clone size: .
D gene: TRBD1
CDR3 protein: CASSPRDRGTGANVLTF
CDR3 DNA: TGTGCCAGCAGCCCCCGGGACAGGGGGACTGGGGCCAACGTCCTGACTTTC

J gene: TRBJ2-5
CDR3 length: 13
V gene: TRBV18
clone size: .
D gene: .
CDR3 protein: CASSPPGGETQYF
CDR3 DNA: TGTGCCAGCTCACCACCCGGTGGAGAGACCCAGTACTTC

J gene: TRBJ2-1
CDR3 length: 15
V gene: TRBV7-2
clone size: .
D gene: TRBD1
CDR3 protein: CASRISGTEAGEQFF
CDR3 DNA: TGTGCCAGCAGAATATCCGGGACAGAAGCAGGTGAGCAGTTCTTC

J gene: TRBJ2-3
CDR3 length: 13
V gene: TRBV15
clone size: .
D gene: .
CDR3 protein: CATSRHGSDTQYF
CDR3 DNA: TGTGCCACCAGCCGCCACGGGTCAGATACGCAGTATTTT

J gene: TRBJ2-2
CDR3 length: 18
V gene: TRBV5-4
clone size: .
D gene: TRBD1
CDR3 protein: CASSHKVDRVGIAGELFF
CDR3 DNA: TGTGCCAGCAGCCACAAAGTAGACAGGGTTGGTATAGCCGGGGAGCTGTTTTTT

J gene: TRBJ2-7
CDR3 length: 13
V gene: TRBV7-7
clone size: .
D gene: .
CDR3 protein: CASSTGPNYEQYF
CDR3 DNA: TGTGCCAGCAGCACGGGCCCGAACTACGAGCAGTACTTC

J gene: TRBJ2-3
CDR3 length: 15
V gene: TRBV14
clone size: .
D gene: .
CDR3 protein: CASSQTTGSTDTQYF
CDR3 DNA: TGTGCCAGCAGCCAAACGACAGGCAGCACAGATACGCAGTATTTT

J gene: TRBJ1-6
CDR3 length: 17
V gene: TRBV5-5
clone size: once
D gene: .
CDR3 protein: CASSLVSGNFYNSPLHF
CDR3 DNA: TGTGCCAGCAGCTTGGTGTCAGGGAATTTTTATAATTCACCCCTCCACTTT

J gene: TRBJ2-7
CDR3 length: 14
V gene: TRBV29-1
clone size: .
D gene: TRBD1
CDR3 protein: CSVENRDRSYEQYF
CDR3 DNA: TGCAGCGTTGAAAACCGGGACAGATCCTACGAGCAGTACTTC

J gene: TRBJ1-1
CDR3 length: 13
V gene: TRBV6-5
clone size: .
D gene: .
CDR3 protein: CASSYSLRSEAFF
CDR3 DNA: TGTGCCAGCAGTTACTCACTCCGCTCTGAAGCTTTCTTT

J gene: TRBJ2-1
CDR3 length: 15
V gene: TRBV7-7
clone size: .
D gene: TRBD2
CDR3 protein: CASSPGGLGYNEQFF
CDR3 DNA: TGTGCTAGCAGTCCGGGGGGACTGGGGTACAATGAGCAGTTCTTC

J gene: TRBJ1-1
CDR3 length: 15
V gene: TRBV9
clone size: .
D gene: .
CDR3 protein: CASSPRGTDPYEAFF
CDR3 DNA: TGTGCCAGCAGCCCCAGAGGGACGGACCCATACGAAGCTTTCTTT

J gene: TRBJ2-3
CDR3 length: 18
V gene: TRBV11-2
clone size: .
D gene: TRBD2
CDR3 protein: CASSLGWERGGREDTQYF
CDR3 DNA: TGTGCCAGCAGCTTAGGATGGGAGCGGGGGGGCCGGGAAGATACGCAGTATTTT

J gene: TRBJ2-1
CDR3 length: 19
V gene: TRBV11-2
clone size: .
D gene: TRBD2
CDR3 protein: CASSPRLAGGIMTYNEQFF
CDR3 DNA: TGTGCCAGCAGCCCGAGACTAGCGGGGGGGATAATGACCTACAATGAGCAGTTCTTC

J gene: TRBJ2-3
CDR3 length: 16
V gene: TRBV11-3
clone size: .
D gene: TRBD2
CDR3 protein: CASSLGLAGGVDTQYF
CDR3 DNA: TGTGCCAGCAGCTTAGGCCTAGCGGGGGGGGTAGATACGCAGTATTTT

J gene: TRBJ2-2
CDR3 length: 14
V gene: TRBV7-3
clone size: .
D gene: .
CDR3 protein: CASSSDSYTGELFF
CDR3 DNA: TGTGCCAGCAGCTCCGACTCCTACACCGGGGAGCTGTTTTTT

J gene: TRBJ1-1
CDR3 length: 12
V gene: TRBV6-6
clone size: .
D gene: TRBD1
CDR3 protein: CASSDRDTEAFF
CDR3 DNA: TGTGCCAGCTCGGACAGGGACACTGAAGCTTTCTTT

J gene: TRBJ2-3
CDR3 length: 17
V gene: TRBV19
clone size: .
D gene: .
CDR3 protein: CASSIKVFGQGTDTQYF
CDR3 DNA: TGTGCCAGTAGTATAAAAGTTTTCGGGCAGGGTACAGATACGCAGTATTTT

J gene: TRBJ2-5
CDR3 length: 11
V gene: TRBV27
clone size: .
D gene: .
CDR3 protein: CASSLMETQYF
CDR3 DNA: TGTGCCAGCAGTTTAATGGAGACCCAGTACTTC

J gene: TRBJ2-7
CDR3 length: 12
V gene: TRBV10-2
clone size: once
D gene: .
CDR3 protein: CASSDAGAEQYF
CDR3 DNA: TGCGCCAGCAGTGACGCAGGGGCCGAGCAGTACTTC

J gene: TRBJ1-2
CDR3 length: 10
V gene: TRBV20-1
clone size: .
D gene: .
CDR3 protein: CSAVLNGYTF
CDR3 DNA: TGCAGTGCCGTGCTAAACGGCTACACCTTC

J gene: TRBJ2-6
CDR3 length: 16
V gene: TRBV7-1
clone size: once
D gene: .
CDR3 protein: CASSYSAQSRANVLTF
CDR3 DNA: TGTGCCAGCAGCTACAGTGCACAAAGTCGGGCCAACGTCCTGACTTTC

J gene: TRBJ2-1
CDR3 length: 13
V gene: TRBV5-1
clone size: .
D gene: .
CDR3 protein: CASSFPGSNEQFF
CDR3 DNA: TGCGCCAGCAGCTTCCCAGGGAGCAATGAGCAGTTCTTC

J gene: TRBJ1-2
CDR3 length: 12
V gene: TRBV10-3
clone size: once
D gene: .
CDR3 protein: CAISDKEWSYTF
CDR3 DNA: TGTGCCATCAGTGACAAGGAATGGAGCTACACCTTC

J gene: TRBJ2-2
CDR3 length: 15
V gene: TRBV5-1
clone size: .
D gene: .
CDR3 protein: CASSLLPQGTGELFF
CDR3 DNA: TGCGCCAGCAGCTTGTTGCCCCAGGGCACCGGGGAGCTGTTTTTT

J gene: TRBJ2-3
CDR3 length: 17
V gene: TRBV5-1
clone size: .
D gene: .
CDR3 protein: CASTHSGLPTPTDTQYF
CDR3 DNA: TGCGCCAGCACTCATTCAGGACTTCCCACCCCCACAGATACGCAGTATTTT

J gene: TRBJ2-3
CDR3 length: 15
V gene: TRBV6-5
clone size: once
D gene: TRBD1
CDR3 protein: CASSEQGWRTDTQYF
CDR3 DNA: TGTGCCAGCAGCGAACAGGGGTGGAGGACAGATACGCAGTATTTT

J gene: TRBJ2-7
CDR3 length: 15
V gene: TRBV6-1
clone size: .
D gene: TRBD1
CDR3 protein: CASSTQGHGAYEQYF
CDR3 DNA: TGTGCCAGCAGTACACAGGGGCACGGGGCCTACGAGCAGTACTTC

J gene: TRBJ2-3
CDR3 length: 15
V gene: TRBV29-1
clone size: .
D gene: .
CDR3 protein: CSVEGGWPATDTQYF
CDR3 DNA: TGCAGCGTTGAGGGAGGATGGCCAGCCACAGATACGCAGTATTTT

J gene: TRBJ1-3
CDR3 length: 15
V gene: TRBV14
clone size: .
D gene: .
CDR3 protein: CASSQVVGSGNTIYF
CDR3 DNA: TGTGCCAGCAGCCAAGTAGTAGGTTCTGGAAACACCATATATTTT

J gene: TRBJ1-5
CDR3 length: 16
V gene: TRBV11-2
clone size: .
D gene: .
CDR3 protein: CASSPAGGEGNQPQHF
CDR3 DNA: TGTGCCAGCAGCCCAGCCGGGGGAGAGGGCAATCAGCCCCAGCATTTT

J gene: TRBJ2-3
CDR3 length: 14
V gene: TRBV5-4
clone size: .
D gene: TRBD2
CDR3 protein: CASSLGLFTDTQYF
CDR3 DNA: TGTGCCAGCAGCCTGGGACTATTCACAGATACGCAGTATTTT

J gene: TRBJ1-1
CDR3 length: 15
V gene: TRBV7-2
clone size: .
D gene: .
CDR3 protein: CASSLGNRVETEAFF
CDR3 DNA: TGTGCCAGCAGCTTAGGGAACAGGGTCGAGACTGAAGCTTTCTTT

J gene: TRBJ2-2
CDR3 length: 12
V gene: TRBV29-1
clone size: .
D gene: .
CDR3 protein: CSVEASSGELFF
CDR3 DNA: TGCAGCGTTGAAGCAAGCTCCGGGGAGCTGTTTTTT

J gene: TRBJ2-5
CDR3 length: 12
V gene: TRBV19
clone size: .
D gene: .
CDR3 protein: CASMGSRETQYF
CDR3 DNA: TGTGCCAGTATGGGGTCGCGGGAGACCCAGTACTTC

J gene: TRBJ1-1
CDR3 length: 13
V gene: TRBV19
clone size: .
D gene: .
CDR3 protein: CASRGGLDTEAFF
CDR3 DNA: TGTGCCAGTAGGGGGGGTTTAGACACTGAAGCTTTCTTT

J gene: TRBJ2-3
CDR3 length: 17
V gene: TRBV18
clone size: .
D gene: .
CDR3 protein: CASSPFTPGPSTDTQYF
CDR3 DNA: TGTGCCAGCTCACCATTTACCCCTGGGCCCAGCACAGATACGCAGTATTTT

J gene: TRBJ2-5
CDR3 length: 13
V gene: TRBV5-4
clone size: .
D gene: .
CDR3 protein: CASSLGTQETQYF
CDR3 DNA: TGTGCCAGCAGCTTGGGGACACAAGAGACCCAGTACTTC

J gene: TRBJ2-2
CDR3 length: 15
V gene: TRBV6-5
clone size: .
D gene: .
CDR3 protein: CASSQGRGATGELFF
CDR3 DNA: TGTGCCAGCAGCCAGGGCCGGGGGGCGACCGGGGAGCTGTTTTTT

J gene: TRBJ2-2
CDR3 length: 14
V gene: TRBV2
clone size: .
D gene: .
CDR3 protein: CASRKEGNTGELFF
CDR3 DNA: TGTGCCAGCAGAAAGGAGGGGAACACCGGGGAGCTGTTTTTT